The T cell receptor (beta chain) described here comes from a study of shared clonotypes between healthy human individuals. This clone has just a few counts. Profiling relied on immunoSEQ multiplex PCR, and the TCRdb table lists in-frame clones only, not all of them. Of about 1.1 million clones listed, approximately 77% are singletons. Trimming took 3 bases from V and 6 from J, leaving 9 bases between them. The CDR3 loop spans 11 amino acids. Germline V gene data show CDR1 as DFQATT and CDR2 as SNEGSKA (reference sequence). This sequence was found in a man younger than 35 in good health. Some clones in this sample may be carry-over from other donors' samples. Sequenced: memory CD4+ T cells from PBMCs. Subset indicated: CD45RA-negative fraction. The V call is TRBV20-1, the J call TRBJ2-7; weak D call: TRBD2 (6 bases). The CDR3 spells CSASTGVEQYF. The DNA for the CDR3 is TGCAGTGCTAGTACGGGAGTCGAGCAGTACTTC.